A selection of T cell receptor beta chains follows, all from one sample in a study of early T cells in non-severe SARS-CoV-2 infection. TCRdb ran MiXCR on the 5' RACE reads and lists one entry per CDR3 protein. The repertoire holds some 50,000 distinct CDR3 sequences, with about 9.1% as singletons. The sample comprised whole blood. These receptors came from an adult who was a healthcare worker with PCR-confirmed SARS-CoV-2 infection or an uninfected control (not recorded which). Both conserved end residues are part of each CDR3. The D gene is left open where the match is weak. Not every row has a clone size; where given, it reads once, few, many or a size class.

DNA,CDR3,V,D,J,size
TGTGCCAGTAGTATAGGAGGGACAGGGGTATACAATGAGCAGTTCTTC,CASSIGGTGVYNEQFF,TRBV19,TRBD1,TRBJ2-1,few
TGTGCCAGCAGCCAAGGGGCGCTTGGGGAGACCCAGTACTTC,CASSQGALGETQYF,TRBV7-2,.,TRBJ2-5,many
TGTGCTAGTGGTTTGGTACAGCGGGGGACGCAGTATTTT,CASGLVQRGTQYF,TRBV12-5,TRBD2,TRBJ2-3,few
TGCGCCAGCAGCCATGTCGACTTGGGATTCAGCTCCTACAATGAGCAGTTCTTC,CASSHVDLGFSSYNEQFF,TRBV4-1,.,TRBJ2-1,many
TGTGGGGCCGGGACACCTGCGAACACCGGGGAGCTGTTTTTT,CGAGTPANTGELFF,TRBV10-3,.,TRBJ2-2,many
TGCGCCAGCAGTCCCAGCTCCTACGAGCAGTACTTC,CASSPSSYEQYF,TRBV5-1,.,TRBJ2-7,few
TGCGCCAGCAGTGAGTCGGGGTACAATGAGCAGTTCTTC,CASSESGYNEQFF,TRBV10-1,.,TRBJ2-1,few
TGCGCCAGCAGCTTGGTGGGTCTGTCTGGATACGAGCAGTACTTC,CASSLVGLSGYEQYF,TRBV5-1,.,TRBJ2-7,many
TGCAGTGCTAGCAAGACCGGTAAGGGACTAGCCAACGAGCAGTACTTC,CSASKTGKGLANEQYF,TRBV20-1,TRBD2,TRBJ2-7,many
TGTGCCAGCAGTGACATCGGGACAGGCACAGATACGCAGTATTTT,CASSDIGTGTDTQYF,TRBV2,TRBD1,TRBJ2-3,many
TGTGCCAGCAGCCCGAGGACTAGCAAAGAGTACTTC,CASSPRTSKEYF,TRBV3-2,.,TRBJ2-4,many
TGTGCCAGCTCACCACAACAGGGCTCCTCCTCTGGGGCCAACGTCCTGACTTTC,CASSPQQGSSSGANVLTF,TRBV18,.,TRBJ2-6,few
TGTGCCAGCAGACAGGAGGGTAAGCAGTTCTTC,CASRQEGKQFF,TRBV3-1,.,TRBJ2-1,.
TGTGCCAGCAGCCAGGACTCCGGGGCGGGGGAGCAGTACTTC,CASSQDSGAGEQYF,TRBV3-1,.,TRBJ2-7,many
TGTGCCAGTATGATAGCGGGAGGAGAAGATACGCAGTATTTT,CASMIAGGEDTQYF,TRBV19,TRBD2,TRBJ2-3,few
TGTGCCAGCAGCCCGGGACAGTTCTCCTACAATGAGCAGTTCTTC,CASSPGQFSYNEQFF,TRBV11-2,TRBD1,TRBJ2-1,.
TGCAGTGCTCGGCAGAGACTCGGCTACGAGCAGTACTTC,CSARQRLGYEQYF,TRBV20-1,.,TRBJ2-7,many
TGTGCCAGCAGCTTAAGTACCATCGACTATGGCTACACCTTC,CASSLSTIDYGYTF,TRBV7-2,.,TRBJ1-2,many
TGTGCCAGCAGACCAGCACCGAACACTGAAGCTTTCTTT,CASRPAPNTEAFF,TRBV11-1,.,TRBJ1-1,few
TGTGCCAGCAGTAGCGAGTCGGCGCAAAGCTACGAGCAGTACTTC,CASSSESAQSYEQYF,TRBV6-2/TRBV6-3,.,TRBJ2-7,many
TGTGCCAGTGGTGTCTGGTGGCAGGACTATGAAGCTGGGGCCAACGTCCTGACTTTC,CASGVWWQDYEAGANVLTF,TRBV19,.,TRBJ2-6,many
TGTGCCAGCAGCCCCCGACTAGCGGGACCCACAGATACGCAGTATTTT,CASSPRLAGPTDTQYF,TRBV7-3,TRBD2,TRBJ2-3,many
TGCAGTGCTTCCCTAGCGGGAGGGGGGTCCTACAATGAGCAGTTCTTC,CSASLAGGGSYNEQFF,TRBV20-1,TRBD2,TRBJ2-1,many
TGTGCCAGCAGTTACCGGACAGGGGGGGACACCGGGGAGCTGTTTTTT,CASSYRTGGDTGELFF,TRBV6-6,TRBD1,TRBJ2-2,many
TGTGCCAGCAGTTACTCCTTTGGTGGCAATCAGCCCCAGCATTTT,CASSYSFGGNQPQHF,TRBV6-5,.,TRBJ1-5,few
TGTGCCAGCAGCTTAGTAACGACAGGGGGCTACGAGCAGTACTTC,CASSLVTTGGYEQYF,TRBV11-2,TRBD1,TRBJ2-7,many
TGTGCCAGCAGTTTAGGTTCGGTAATCTATGGCTACACCTTC,CASSLGSVIYGYTF,TRBV12-3/TRBV12-4,.,TRBJ1-2,few
TGTGCCAGCAGTTCCAGGGACGGCTACACCTTC,CASSSRDGYTF,TRBV12-3/TRBV12-4,.,TRBJ1-2,few
TGCGCCAGCAGCGTGGGACTTGCGAGCTCATATAATGAGCAGTTCTTC,CASSVGLASSYNEQFF,TRBV5-1,.,TRBJ2-1,many
TGTGCCAGCAGCGCGGGACAGGGGGCCTCCTACGAGCAGTACTTC,CASSAGQGASYEQYF,TRBV7-8,TRBD1,TRBJ2-7,many
TGCGCCAGCAGCTTGGCCCTAGCGGGCGAGACAGATACGCAGTATTTT,CASSLALAGETDTQYF,TRBV5-1,TRBD2,TRBJ2-3,few
TGTGCCAGCAGTTTAGCGCGACGGGTGAACACTGAAGCTTTCTTT,CASSLARRVNTEAFF,TRBV12-3/TRBV12-4,.,TRBJ1-1,few
TGTGCCACCAGCAGAATTAATGAAAAACTGTTTTTT,CATSRINEKLFF,TRBV15,.,TRBJ1-4,many
TGTGCCAGCAGCCCACCGACTAGCGGGAGGATCGATGAGCAGTTCTTC,CASSPPTSGRIDEQFF,TRBV6-5,TRBD2,TRBJ2-1,many
TGTGCCAGCATAGAGGCAGCGGGGAACAATGAGCAGTTCTTC,CASIEAAGNNEQFF,TRBV6-2/TRBV6-3,TRBD2,TRBJ2-1,many
TGTGCCAGCAGCTCATACACCGGGGAGCTGTTTTTT,CASSSYTGELFF,TRBV3-1,.,TRBJ2-2,many
TGTGCCAGCAGCCAAGATAGGGTCTCTGGAAGTAACACTGAAGCTTTCTTT,CASSQDRVSGSNTEAFF,TRBV4-2,.,TRBJ1-1,.
TGTGCCAGTAGTATAGATCTCCAACCGGGACGGAGCTCCTACAATGAGCAGTTCTTC,CASSIDLQPGRSSYNEQFF,TRBV19,.,TRBJ2-1,many
TGCGCCAGCAGCTTGGCCGGGGGTCAGACTGAAAAACTGTTTTTT,CASSLAGGQTEKLFF,TRBV5-1,.,TRBJ1-4,many
TGTGCCAGCAGTGCCTCATACCGGACAGAAACCTACACAGATACGCAGTATTTT,CASSASYRTETYTDTQYF,TRBV6-4,.,TRBJ2-3,many